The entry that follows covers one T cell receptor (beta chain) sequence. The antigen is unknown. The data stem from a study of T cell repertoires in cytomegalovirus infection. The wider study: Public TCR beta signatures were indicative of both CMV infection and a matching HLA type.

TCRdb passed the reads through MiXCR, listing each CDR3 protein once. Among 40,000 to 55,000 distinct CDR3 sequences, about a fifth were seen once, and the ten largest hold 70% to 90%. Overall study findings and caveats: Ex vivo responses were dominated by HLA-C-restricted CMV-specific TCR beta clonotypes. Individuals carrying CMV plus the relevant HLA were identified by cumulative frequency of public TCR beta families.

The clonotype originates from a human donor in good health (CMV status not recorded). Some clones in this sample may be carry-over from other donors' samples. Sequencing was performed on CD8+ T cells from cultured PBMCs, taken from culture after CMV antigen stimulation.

The DNA of the CDR3 is TGCGCCAGCAGCTTGGAACGGCCGAGTGAAGCTTTCTTT. Protein sequence: CASSLERPSEAFF. J is TRBJ1-1 and V is TRBV5-1; D is unclear. V shed 0 bases and J shed 7 bases, with 10 bases lying between them. The length of the CDR3 is 13 residues. The germline gives CDR1 SGHRS, CDR2 YFSETQ.